Listed below are T cell receptor beta chains from one sample, sequenced in a study of CD8+CD57+ T cells in acquired aplastic anemia. TCRdb re-derived calls from the reads in MiXCR, one entry per CDR3 protein. The sample holds around 500,000 distinct CDR3 sequences, around a third seen once. The sequenced sample was sorted CD4+, CD8+, or CD8+CD57+ T cells (not recorded which) from PBMCs. The receptors were gathered from a human donor with aplastic anemia. Each CDR3 is given with its conserved first and last residue. D genes are given only for firm matches. Some rows mark clone size as missing; the rest say once, few, many or name a class of expanded clone.

>few|NA|TRBV12-3/TRBV12-4|TRBJ1-4|14
TGTGCCAGCAGTTTGAGGGCGATTAATGAAAAACTGTTTTTT
CASSLRAINEKLFF
>NA|NA|TRBV24-1|TRBJ2-5|13
TGTGCCACCAGTACGGCGGATTCCGAGACCCAGTACTTC
CATSTADSETQYF
>NA|TRBD1|TRBV9|TRBJ2-2|19
TGTGCCAGCAGCGTTACAATGGCGATGCAGGGGGCGGAAGGCGGGGAGCTGTTTTTT
CASSVTMAMQGAEGGELFF
>NA|NA|TRBV19|TRBJ1-3|16
TGTGCCAGTAGTAAGAACGGGGTGATCTCTGGAAACACCATATATTTT
CASSKNGVISGNTIYF
>NA|TRBD2|TRBV30|TRBJ2-3|17
TGTGCCTGGAGTCAAGGACTAGCGGGGGGGGCAGGGGATACGCAGTATTTT
CAWSQGLAGGAGDTQYF
>NA|TRBD1|TRBV11-2|TRBJ1-3|18
TGTGCCAGCAGCTCGCAGACAGGGGGAACATTCGCTGGAAACACCATATATTTT
CASSSQTGGTFAGNTIYF
>many|NA|TRBV24-1|TRBJ2-3|15
TGTGCCACCAGTGTGGGCAGTTTTAGCACAGATACGCAGTATTTT
CATSVGSFSTDTQYF
>once|TRBD1|TRBV25-1|TRBJ2-4|14
TGCGCCAGCAGCTGGACAGGAAGGTCGGGCATTCAGTACTTC
CASSWTGRSGIQYF
>few|NA|TRBV4-3|TRBJ2-7|14
TGCGCCAGCAGCCAAGGGGGGAGCTCCTACGAGCAGTACTTC
CASSQGGSSYEQYF
>NA|NA|TRBV2|TRBJ1-2|11
TGTGCCAGCGGGGGGGCGGGAGGCTACACCTTC
CASGGAGGYTF
>many|TRBD1|TRBV10-3|TRBJ1-2|17
TGTGCCATCAGTGAGACTGGACAGGGGCAATCAAACTATGGCTACACCTTC
CAISETGQGQSNYGYTF
>many|NA|TRBV7-9|TRBJ2-5|13
TGTGCCAGCAGCTGGAGGCACGGGGAGACCCAGTACTTC
CASSWRHGETQYF
>many|NA|TRBV19|TRBJ1-1|12
TGTGCCAGTAGTATCAGTGGGGGAGCAGCTTTCTTT
CASSISGGAAFF
>NA|NA|TRBV27|TRBJ2-7|13
TGTGCCAGCAGTCGGGACATCTCCTACGAGCAGTACTTC
CASSRDISYEQYF
>NA|NA|TRBV9|TRBJ2-5|16
TGTGCCAGCAGCGTAGAAGCGGGACGGGACAAGGAGACCCAGTACTTC
CASSVEAGRDKETQYF
>few|NA|TRBV30|TRBJ1-6|13
TGTGCCTGGGGATTAGCCAGGGATTCACCCCTCCACTTT
CAWGLARDSPLHF
>NA|TRBD2|TRBV11-2|TRBJ2-5|16
TGTGCCAGCAGCCCCGGACTAGCGGACACCCAAGAGACCCAGTACTTC
CASSPGLADTQETQYF
>NA|NA|TRBV11-2|TRBJ2-6|16
TGTGCCAGCAGCTTAGAACGGCTCTCTGGGGCCAACGTCCTGACTTTC
CASSLERLSGANVLTF
>NA|NA|TRBV7-9|TRBJ1-5|15
TGTGCCAGCAGCTCCGACCCCCCCAGCAATCAGCCCCAGCATTTT
CASSSDPPSNQPQHF
>NA|NA|TRBV19|TRBJ1-5|16
TGTGCCAGTAGTGCCAGCGCTCGACAGACAAGTCAGCCCCAGCATTTT
CASSASARQTSQPQHF
>many|NA|TRBV2|TRBJ1-5|14
TGTGCCAGTAGGTGGGACGATAGCAATCAGCCCCAGCATTTT
CASRWDDSNQPQHF
>many|TRBD1|TRBV7-2|TRBJ2-5|13
TGTGCTAGCAGCTCCAGGGGGCCGGAGACCCAGTACTTC
CASSSRGPETQYF
>NA|NA|TRBV30|TRBJ2-7|14
TGTGCCTGGAGTGTACATGGTAGCCCAAAGGAGCAGTACTTC
CAWSVHGSPKEQYF
>NA|NA|TRBV3-1|TRBJ2-7|11
TGTGCCAGCAGGAACGACTACGAGCAGTACTTC
CASRNDYEQYF
>NA|NA|TRBV7-2|TRBJ1-6|17
TGTGCCAGCAGCTTACCCATAAGGAGCTCCTATAATTCACCCCTCCACTTT
CASSLPIRSSYNSPLHF